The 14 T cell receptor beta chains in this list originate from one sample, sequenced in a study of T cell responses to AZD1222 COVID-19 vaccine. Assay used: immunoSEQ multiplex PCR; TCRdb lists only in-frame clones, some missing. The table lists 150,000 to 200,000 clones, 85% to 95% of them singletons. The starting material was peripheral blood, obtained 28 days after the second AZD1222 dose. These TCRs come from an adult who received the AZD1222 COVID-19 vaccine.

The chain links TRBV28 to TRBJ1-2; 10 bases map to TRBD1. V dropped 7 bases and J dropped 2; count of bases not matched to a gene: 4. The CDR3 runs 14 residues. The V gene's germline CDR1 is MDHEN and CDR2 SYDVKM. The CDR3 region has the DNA TGTGCCAGCACCCCGGGACAGGGGAACTATGGCTACACCTTC. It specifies CASTPGQGNYGYTF.

DNA of the CDR3: TGCGCCAGCAGCACGGGGGCGGGAATCCATAATTCACCCCTCCACTTT. Amino acids: CASSTGAGIHNSPLHF. The gene calls are TRBV5-1 and TRBJ1-6, with D perhaps TRBD1 (6 bases). This CDR3 is built from 16 residues. Germline CDR1 SGHRS, CDR2 YFSETQ. Trimming removed 4 bases at V and 5 bases at J, with 16 bases between.

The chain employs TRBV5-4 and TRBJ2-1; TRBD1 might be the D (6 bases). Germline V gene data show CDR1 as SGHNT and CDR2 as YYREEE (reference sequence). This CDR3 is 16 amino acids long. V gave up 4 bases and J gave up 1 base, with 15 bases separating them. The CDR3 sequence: CASSRGGSESYNEQFF. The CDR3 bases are TGTGCCAGCAGCCGAGGGGGTTCGGAGTCCTACAATGAGCAGTTCTTC.

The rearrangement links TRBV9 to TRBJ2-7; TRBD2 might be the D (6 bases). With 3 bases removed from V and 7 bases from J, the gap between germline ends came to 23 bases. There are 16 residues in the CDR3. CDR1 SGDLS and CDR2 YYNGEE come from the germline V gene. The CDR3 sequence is CASSAAVKGGPFEQYF. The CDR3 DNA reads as TGTGCCAGCAGCGCCGCAGTAAAGGGAGGTCCGTTTGAGCAGTACTTC.

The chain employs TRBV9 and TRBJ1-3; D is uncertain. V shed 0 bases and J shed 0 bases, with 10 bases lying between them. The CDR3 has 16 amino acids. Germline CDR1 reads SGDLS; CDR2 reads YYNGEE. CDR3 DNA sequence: TGTGCCAGCAGCGTAGAGCTGACGGGCTCTGGAAACACCATATATTTT. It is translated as CASSVELTGSGNTIYF.

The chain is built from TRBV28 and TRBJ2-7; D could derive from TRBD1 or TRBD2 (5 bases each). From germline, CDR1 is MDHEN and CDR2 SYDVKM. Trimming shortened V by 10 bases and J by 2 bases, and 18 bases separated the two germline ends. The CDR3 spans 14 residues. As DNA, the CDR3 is TGTGCCACCAATCCGGGGACCCACCCCTACGAGCAGTACTTC. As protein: CATNPGTHPYEQYF.

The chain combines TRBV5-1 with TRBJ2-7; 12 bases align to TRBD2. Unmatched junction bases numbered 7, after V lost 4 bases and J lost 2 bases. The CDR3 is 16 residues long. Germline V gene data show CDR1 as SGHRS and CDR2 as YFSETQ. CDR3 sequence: CASSTRLAGAPYEQYF. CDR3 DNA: TGCGCCAGCAGCACCCGACTAGCGGGGGCCCCCTACGAGCAGTACTTC. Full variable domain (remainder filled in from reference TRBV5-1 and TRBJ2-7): KAGVTQTPRYLIKTRGQQVTLSCSPISGHRSVSWYQQTPGQGLQFLFEYFSETQRNKGNFPGRFSGRQFSNSRSEMNVSTLELGDSALYLCASSTRLAGAPYEQYFGPGTRLTVT.

CDR3 bases: TGTGCCAGCAGAGAGGGAGGTTACACCGGGGAGCTGTTTTTT. Amino acid sequence: CASREGGYTGELFF. The chain uses TRBV6-5 and TRBJ2-2, with D possibly being TRBD2 (6 bases). V lost 6 bases, J lost 3 bases, and 11 bases lay in between. The germline CDR1 and CDR2 sequences are MNHEY and SVGAGI. The CDR3 is 14 amino acids.

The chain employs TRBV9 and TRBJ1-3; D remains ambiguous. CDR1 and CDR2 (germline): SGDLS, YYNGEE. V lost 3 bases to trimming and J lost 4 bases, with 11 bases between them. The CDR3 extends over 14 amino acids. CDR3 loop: CASSDPRPGNTIYF. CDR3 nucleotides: TGTGCCAGCAGCGACCCGAGGCCCGGAAACACCATATATTTT. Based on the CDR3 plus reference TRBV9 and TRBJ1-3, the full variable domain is DSGVTQTPKHLITATGQRVTLRCSPRSGDLSVYWYQQSLDQGLQFLIQYYNGEERAKGNILERFSAQQFPDLHSELNLSSLELGDSALYFCASSDPRPGNTIYFGEGSWLTVV.

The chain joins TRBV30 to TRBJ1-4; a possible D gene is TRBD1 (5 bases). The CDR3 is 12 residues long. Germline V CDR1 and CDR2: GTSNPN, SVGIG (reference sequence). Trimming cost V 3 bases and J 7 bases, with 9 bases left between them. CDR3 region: CAWSDSREKLFF. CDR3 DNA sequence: TGTGCCTGGAGCGACAGCCGTGAAAAACTGTTTTTT. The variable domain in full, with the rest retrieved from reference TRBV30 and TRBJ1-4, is SQTIHQWPATLVQPVGSPLSLECTVEGTSNPNLYWYRQAAGRGLQLLFYSVGIGQISSEVPQNLSASRPQDRQFILSSKKLLLSDSGFYLCAWSDSREKLFFGSGTQLSVL.

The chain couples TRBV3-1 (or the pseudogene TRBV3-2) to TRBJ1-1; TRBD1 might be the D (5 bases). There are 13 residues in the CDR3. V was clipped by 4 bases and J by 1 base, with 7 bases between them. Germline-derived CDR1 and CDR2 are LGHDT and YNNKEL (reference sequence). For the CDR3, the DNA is TGTGCCAGCAGCCGTCAGGGGAACACTGAAGCTTTCTTT. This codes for CASSRQGNTEAFF.

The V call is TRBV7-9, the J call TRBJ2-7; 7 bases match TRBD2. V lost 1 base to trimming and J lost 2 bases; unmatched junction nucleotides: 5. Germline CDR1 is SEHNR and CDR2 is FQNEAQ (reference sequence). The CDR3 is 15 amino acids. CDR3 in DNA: TGTGCCAGCAGCTTAGGTGCTAGCGGTACCTACGAGCAGTACTTC. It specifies CASSLGASGTYEQYF.

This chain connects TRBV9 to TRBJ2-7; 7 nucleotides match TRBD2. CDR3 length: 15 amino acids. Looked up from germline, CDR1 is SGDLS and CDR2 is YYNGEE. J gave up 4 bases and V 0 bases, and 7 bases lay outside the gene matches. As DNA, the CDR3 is TGTGCCAGCAGCGTAGACGGGGGGTACCTGTACGAGCAGTACTTC. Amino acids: CASSVDGGYLYEQYF.

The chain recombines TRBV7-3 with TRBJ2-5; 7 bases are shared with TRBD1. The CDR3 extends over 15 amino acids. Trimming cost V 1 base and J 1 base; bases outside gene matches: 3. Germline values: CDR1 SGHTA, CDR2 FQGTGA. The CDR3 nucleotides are TGTGCCAGCAGCTTAATGGGACAGAGCCAAGAGACCCAGTACTTC. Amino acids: CASSLMGQSQETQYF.